These 23 T cell receptor beta chains came from one sample sequenced in a study of blood T cell repertoires in COVID-19. Some clones are missing from TCRdb's copy, which holds only in-frame ones; the method was immunoSEQ multiplex PCR. Found here are roughly 150,000 clones, roughly 88% of them singletons; the top ten hold roughly 5.6%. Input material: PBMCs or T cells enriched from blood (not recorded which). The receptors shown here come from a man aged 65 to 79 who had been exposed to COVID-19.

This chain links TRBV14 with TRBJ2-7, with 9 nucleotides matching TRBD2. Germline V gene lookup returns CDR1 SGHDN and CDR2 FVKESK. CDR3 length equals 16 residues. V was pared by 4 bases and J by 5 bases, with 12 bases of the junction left unmatched. The CDR3 is CASSLFSGLAGNEQYF. The CDR3, as DNA: TGTGCCAGCAGCCTCTTTTCGGGGCTAGCGGGGAACGAGCAGTACTTC.

This sequence joins TRBV19 and TRBJ1-1, with unresolved D. The CDR3 spans 16 residues. The germline gives CDR1 LNHDA, CDR2 SQIVND (reference sequence). The V gene lost 5 bases and the J gene lost 1 base, with 17 bases spanning the gap. CDR3 in DNA: TGTGCCAGTAGTTCGCAGAGGGAGGCCAGGAACACTGAAGCTTTCTTT. Translating gives CASSSQREARNTEAFF.

The rearrangement uses TRBV6-5 and TRBJ2-7; maybe TRBD1 (6 bases). V lost 3 bases and J lost 0, with 9 bases in between. Germline V gene lookup returns CDR1 MNHEY and CDR2 SVGAGI. The CDR3 totals 14 residues. The CDR3 DNA is TGTGCCAGCAGTTATCAGGGGAGCTCCTACGAGCAGTACTTC. This sequence encodes CASSYQGSSYEQYF.

This chain joins TRBV25-1 and TRBJ1-6; 9 bases line up with TRBD1. The ends lost 5 bases at V and 7 bases at J; junction bases unmatched: 3. Per the germline V gene, CDR1 is MGHDK and CDR2 is SYGVNS. CDR3 size: 14 residues. The chain's CDR3 is CASSIGTGNSPLHF. As DNA, the CDR3 is TGTGCCAGCAGTATCGGGACAGGGAATTCACCCCTCCACTTT.

The chain couples TRBV29-1 to TRBJ2-1; 9 bases line up with TRBD1. Germline V gene data show CDR1 as SQVTM and CDR2 as ANQGSEA. V was clipped by 6 bases and J by 0 bases; unmatched bases: 3. This CDR3 is 14 amino acids long. The CDR3 sequence is CSVTGQGSYNEQFF. CDR3 in DNA: TGCAGCGTGACGGGACAGGGCTCCTACAATGAGCAGTTCTTC.

V gene TRBV15 combines with J gene TRBJ1-1; D might be TRBD1 (5 bases). V lost 0 bases to trimming and J lost 5 bases, with 19 bases between them. Per germline, CDR1 LNHNV and CDR2 YYDKDF (reference sequence). CDR3 length equals 17 residues. For the CDR3, the DNA is TGTGCCACCAGCAGAGATCGGGGCAGCCTTCGGGGGACTGAAGCTTTCTTT. This sequence encodes CATSRDRGSLRGTEAFF. Combining the CDR3 with reference TRBV15 and TRBJ1-1 gives the whole variable domain DAMVIQNPRYQVTQFGKPVTLSCSQTLNHNVMYWYQQKSSQAPKLLFHYYDKDFNNEADTPDNFQSRRPNTSFCFLDIRSPGLGDTAMYLCATSRDRGSLRGTEAFFGQGTRLTVV.

CDR3: CASSSLANEQFF. In DNA, the CDR3 is TGTGCCAGCAGCTCACTAGCAAATGAGCAGTTCTTC. The chain links TRBV7-9 to TRBJ2-1, with D maybe TRBD2 (6 bases). There are 12 residues in the CDR3. Germline V gene data show CDR1 as SEHNR and CDR2 as FQNEAQ (reference sequence). The V end was cut by 4 bases, the J end by 7 bases, with 8 bases between. The full variable domain, with the rest looked up from reference TRBV7-9 and TRBJ2-1, is DTGVSQNPRHKITKRGQNVTFRCDPISEHNRLYWYRQTLGQGPEFLTYFQNEAQLEKSRLLSDRFSAERPKGSFSTLEIQRTEQGDSAMYLCASSSLANEQFFGPGTRLTVL.

J is TRBJ1-5 and V is TRBV6-2 or TRBV6-3; D is perhaps TRBD1 (6 bases). V gave up 5 bases and J gave up 4 bases, with 15 bases separating them. Germline-derived CDR1 and CDR2 are MNHEY and SVGEGT. The CDR3 sequence is 15 residues long. As DNA, the CDR3 is TGTGCCAGCAGTATGGCGGGGGGGACAAATCAGCCCCAGCATTTT. The encoded protein is CASSMAGGTNQPQHF.

The rearrangement links TRBV5-1 to TRBJ1-4, with 8 bases identical to TRBD1. Germline trimming cut 4 bases from V and 6 bases from J; bases unmatched to any gene: 8. The CDR3 is 15 residues long. Germline V gene lookup returns CDR1 SGHRS and CDR2 YFSETQ. The CDR3 region has the DNA TGCGCCAGCAGCCCCGCAGGGGGCGGAGATGAAAAACTGTTTTTT. Translating it yields CASSPAGGGDEKLFF.

The chain couples TRBV6-5 to TRBJ1-3, with D possibly being TRBD1 (5 bases). The CDR3 is made up of 15 amino acids. V shed 7 bases and J shed 1 base, with 14 bases lying between them. Germline V gene sequence: CDR1 MNHEY, CDR2 SVGAGI. CDR3 DNA: TGTGCCAGCACTGCAGGGAGGGAATCTGGAAACACCATATATTTT. Its protein product is CASTAGRESGNTIYF.

This chain connects TRBV5-4 to TRBJ1-1; 9 bases align to TRBD1. Per germline, CDR1 SGHNT and CDR2 YYREEE (reference sequence). V shed 4 bases and J 10 bases; nucleotides not matched to a gene: 8. The CDR3 is 13 residues long. CDR3 nucleotides: TGTGCCAGCAGCGCGGGACAGGGAAGCAGAGCTTTCTTT. This translates into CASSAGQGSRAFF.

V gene TRBV29-1 combines with J gene TRBJ1-2; the D gene is possibly TRBD1 (5 bases). This CDR3 has 16 residues. In germline, CDR1 is SQVTM, CDR2 ANQGSEA. V lost 0 bases and J 0 bases, leaving 14 bases between the germline ends. The CDR3 DNA reads TGCAGCGTTGAAGATGGGCGGACACCGTCTAACTATGGCTACACCTTC. Protein sequence: CSVEDGRTPSNYGYTF.

This clone was counted a few times. J is TRBJ2-2 and V is TRBV5-4; D may be TRBD2 (5 bases). The CDR3 extends over 16 amino acids. Trimming shortened V by 0 bases and J by 0 bases, and 9 bases separated the two germline ends. Germline assignment: CDR1 SGHNT and CDR2 YYREEE (reference sequence). Written as DNA, the CDR3 is TGTGCCAGCAGCTTGGGGAGCGGAGCGAACACCGGGGAGCTGTTTTTT. Translated: CASSLGSGANTGELFF. Full variable domain (outside the CDR3, taken from reference TRBV5-4 and TRBJ2-2): ETGVTQSPTHLIKTRGQQVTLRCSSQSGHNTVSWYQQALGQGPQFIFQYYREEENGRGNFPPRFSGLQFPNYSSELNVNALELDDSALYLCASSLGSGANTGELFFGEGSRLTVL.

V gene TRBV2 combines with J gene TRBJ2-3; 9 nucleotides match TRBD2. The CDR3 contains 15 residues. With V trimmed by 5 bases and J by 4 bases, 7 bases remained unmatched. Per the germline V gene, CDR1 is SNHLY and CDR2 is FYNNEI. The CDR3 DNA reads as TGTGCCAGCAGTACCTCTAGCGGGGTAGCAGATACGCAGTATTTT. Translation gives CASSTSSGVADTQYF.

The V gene is TRBV7-2, the J gene TRBJ1-1, with 8 bases identical to TRBD1. Trimming removed 4 bases from V and 1 base from J; junction bases left unmatched: 5. The CDR3 covers 15 residues. The germline V gene encodes CDR1 SGHTA and CDR2 FQGNSA. Here the CDR3 reads CASSWYRGTNTEAFF. As DNA, the CDR3 is TGTGCCAGCAGCTGGTACAGGGGGACGAACACTGAAGCTTTCTTT.

V gene TRBV19 combines with J gene TRBJ2-6; D is perhaps TRBD2 (5 bases). Germline CDR1 and CDR2: LNHDA and SQIVND (reference sequence). The CDR3 runs to 14 residues. V was pared by 6 bases and J by 1 base, with 7 bases between. The CDR3 region is CASSSGSGANVLTF. The CDR3 DNA reads TGTGCCAGTAGCTCGGGGTCTGGGGCCAACGTCCTGACTTTC.

This clone occurred a few times. The CDR3 sequence: CATSDPTGLSTGELFF. The CDR3 DNA reads as TGTGCCACCAGTGATCCCACAGGGCTGAGCACCGGGGAGCTGTTTTTT. The chain recombines TRBV24-1 with TRBJ2-2, with D possibly being TRBD1 (6 bases). Germline loops: CDR1 KGHDR, CDR2 SFDVKD. Trimming shortened V by 3 bases and J by 4 bases, and 14 bases separated the two germline ends. This CDR3 comprises 16 residues.

The chain recombines TRBV7-7 with TRBJ1-2; TRBD1 agrees at 7 bases. Germline CDR1 and CDR2: SSHAT and FNYEAQ (reference sequence). Germline trimming cut 9 bases from V and 2 bases from J; bases unmatched to any gene: 12. This CDR3 spans 15 amino acids. The CDR3 region is CARDRPIAKNYGYTF. The DNA for the CDR3 is TGTGCCAGGGACAGGCCTATAGCCAAAAACTATGGCTACACCTTC.

The chain has TRBV7-2 and TRBJ2-4; 7 nucleotides match TRBD1. CDR1 is SGHTA and CDR2 is FQGNSA in the germline V gene. J gave up 8 bases and V 2 bases, and 6 bases lay outside the gene matches. CDR3 length: 14 residues. The CDR3 DNA reads TGTGCCAGCAGCTTACAGGGGGTGGGCGACATTCAGTACTTC. It yields the protein CASSLQGVGDIQYF.

V and J are TRBV5-4 and TRBJ1-2, with D unclear. Germline CDR1 and CDR2: SGHNT and YYREEE (reference sequence). With 0 bases removed from V and 6 bases from J, the gap between germline ends came to 12 bases. CDR3 length equals 14 residues. CDR3 residues: CASSLGASTDGYTF. In nucleotides, the CDR3 is TGTGCCAGCAGCTTGGGGGCGTCAACGGATGGCTACACCTTC.

The V and J genes are TRBV9 and TRBJ1-4; D uncertain. The CDR3 runs 14 residues. Trimming removed 4 bases from V and 0 bases from J, with 7 bases in between. The germline CDR1 and CDR2 sequences are SGDLS and YYNGEE. The CDR3 loop is CASSLQATNEKLFF. The CDR3 coding sequence is TGTGCCAGCAGCCTCCAGGCAACTAATGAAAAACTGTTTTTT.

The V and J genes are TRBV7-3 and TRBJ1-2; possibly TRBD1 for D (5 bases). Deletions cut 4 bases from V and 7 bases from J, with 16 bases between. From germline, CDR1 is SGHTA and CDR2 FQGTGA. The CDR3 runs 14 residues. In nucleotides, the CDR3 is TGTGCCAGCAGCTCGGGGGGTCCCTTGGGTGGCTACACCTTC. This gives the protein CASSSGGPLGGYTF.

The chain combines TRBV3-1 (or the pseudogene TRBV3-2) with TRBJ1-2; 12 nucleotides line up with TRBD1. V lost 4 bases and J lost 14; bases outside the gene matches: 11. The CDR3 loop spans 14 amino acids. Germline V gene lookup returns CDR1 LGHDT and CDR2 YNNKEL (reference sequence). The CDR3 loop reads CASSPQGTGGKMTF. CDR3 nucleotide sequence: TGTGCCAGCAGCCCACAAGGGACAGGGGGCAAAATGACCTTC.